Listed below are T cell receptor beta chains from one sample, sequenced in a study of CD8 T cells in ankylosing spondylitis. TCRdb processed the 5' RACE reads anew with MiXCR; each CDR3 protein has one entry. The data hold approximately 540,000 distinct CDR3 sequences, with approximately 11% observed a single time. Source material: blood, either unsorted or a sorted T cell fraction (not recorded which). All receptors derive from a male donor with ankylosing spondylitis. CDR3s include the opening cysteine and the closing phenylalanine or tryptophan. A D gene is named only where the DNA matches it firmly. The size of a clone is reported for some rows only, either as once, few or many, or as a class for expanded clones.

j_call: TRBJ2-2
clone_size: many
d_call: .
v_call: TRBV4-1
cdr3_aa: CASSSPSGSITGELFF
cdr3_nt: TGCGCCAGCAGCTCGCCGAGCGGGTCGATCACCGGGGAGCTGTTTTTT

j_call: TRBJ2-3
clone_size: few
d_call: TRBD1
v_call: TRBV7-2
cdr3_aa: CASSLGQGVGTDTQYF
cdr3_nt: TGTGCCAGCAGCCTGGGACAGGGGGTTGGCACAGATACGCAGTATTTT

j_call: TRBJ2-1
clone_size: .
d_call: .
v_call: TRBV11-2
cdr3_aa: CASSLAGTLGINEQFF
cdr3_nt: TGTGCCAGCAGCTTAGCAGGGACATTAGGTATCAATGAGCAGTTCTTC

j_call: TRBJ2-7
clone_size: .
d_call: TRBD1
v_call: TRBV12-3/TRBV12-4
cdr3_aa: CASSPPGQGRGEQYF
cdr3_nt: TGTGCCAGCAGTCCTCCGGGACAGGGTCGGGGGGAGCAGTACTTC

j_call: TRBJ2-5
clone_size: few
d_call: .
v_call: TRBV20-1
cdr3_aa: CSAAGLEAETQYF
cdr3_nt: TGCAGTGCCGCAGGACTTGAGGCGGAGACCCAGTACTTC

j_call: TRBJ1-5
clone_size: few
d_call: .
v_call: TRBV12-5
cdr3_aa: CASGLEGNQPQHF
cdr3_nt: TGTGCTAGTGGTTTGGAAGGAAATCAGCCCCAGCATTTT

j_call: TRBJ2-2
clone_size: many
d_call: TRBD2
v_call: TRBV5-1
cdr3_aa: CASSKREGATGELFF
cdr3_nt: TGCGCCAGCAGCAAGCGGGAGGGAGCCACCGGGGAGCTGTTTTTT

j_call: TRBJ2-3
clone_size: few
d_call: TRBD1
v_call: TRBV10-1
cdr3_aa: CASTSGTGVTDTQYF
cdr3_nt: TGCGCCAGCACCTCCGGGACAGGGGTAACAGATACGCAGTATTTT

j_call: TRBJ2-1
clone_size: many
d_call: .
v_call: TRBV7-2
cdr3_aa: CASSFKSGSSYNEQFF
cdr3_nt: TGTGCCAGCAGCTTCAAATCTGGTAGCTCCTACAATGAGCAGTTCTTC

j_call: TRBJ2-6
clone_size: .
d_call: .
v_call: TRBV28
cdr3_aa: CASVVSGANVLTF
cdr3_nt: TGTGCCAGCGTGGTCTCTGGGGCCAACGTCCTGACTTTC

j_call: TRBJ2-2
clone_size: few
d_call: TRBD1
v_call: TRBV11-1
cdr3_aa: CASSSYGDSHTGELFF
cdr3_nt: TGTGCCAGCAGCTCATACGGGGACAGCCATACCGGGGAGCTGTTTTTT

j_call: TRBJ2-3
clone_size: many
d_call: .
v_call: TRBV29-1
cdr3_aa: CSVEGPRSGTDTQYF
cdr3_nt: TGCAGCGTTGAAGGTCCAAGGTCGGGCACAGATACGCAGTATTTT

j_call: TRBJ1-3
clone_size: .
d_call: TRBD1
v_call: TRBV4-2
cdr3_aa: CASSQDTGAGNTIYF
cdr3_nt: TGTGCCAGCAGCCAGGATACAGGGGCTGGAAACACCATATATTTT

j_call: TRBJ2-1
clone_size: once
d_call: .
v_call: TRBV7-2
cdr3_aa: CASSRGQSNNEQFF
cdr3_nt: TGTGCCAGCAGTCGTGGACAGAGTAACAATGAGCAGTTCTTC

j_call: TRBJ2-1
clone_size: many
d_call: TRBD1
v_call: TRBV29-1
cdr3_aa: CSLDRGRNEQFF
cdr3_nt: TGCAGCCTGGACAGGGGGCGTAATGAGCAGTTCTTC

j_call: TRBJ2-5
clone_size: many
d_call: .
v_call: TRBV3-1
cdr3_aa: CASSQGDWQETQYF
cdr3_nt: TGTGCCAGCAGCCAAGGGGACTGGCAAGAGACCCAGTACTTC

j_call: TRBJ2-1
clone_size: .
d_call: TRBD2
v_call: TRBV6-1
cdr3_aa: CASRRGTSGSVPNEQFF
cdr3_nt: TGTGCCAGCAGGAGAGGGACTAGCGGGAGTGTTCCCAATGAGCAGTTCTTC

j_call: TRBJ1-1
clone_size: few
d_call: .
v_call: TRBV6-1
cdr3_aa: CASKRQINTEAFF
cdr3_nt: TGTGCCAGCAAGAGACAGATTAACACTGAAGCTTTCTTT

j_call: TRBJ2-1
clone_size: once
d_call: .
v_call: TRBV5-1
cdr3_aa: CASSPQGFPSEQFF
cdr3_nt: TGCGCCAGCAGCCCGCAGGGGTTTCCGAGTGAGCAGTTCTTC

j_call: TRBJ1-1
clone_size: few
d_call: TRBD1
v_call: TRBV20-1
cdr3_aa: CSASMSGGQYTEAFF
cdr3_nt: TGCAGTGCTAGCATGAGCGGGGGACAGTACACTGAAGCTTTCTTT

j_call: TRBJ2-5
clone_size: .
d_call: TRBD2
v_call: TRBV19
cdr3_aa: CASSPGLAGHETQYF
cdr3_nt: TGTGCCAGTAGTCCCGGACTAGCGGGACACGAGACCCAGTACTTC

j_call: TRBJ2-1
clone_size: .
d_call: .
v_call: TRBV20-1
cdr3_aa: CSARDERFGSYNEQFF
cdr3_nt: TGCAGTGCTAGAGACGAACGATTTGGTTCCTACAATGAGCAGTTCTTC

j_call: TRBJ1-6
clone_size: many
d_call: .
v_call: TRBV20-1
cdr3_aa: CSAPSGGVYNSPLHF
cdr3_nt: TGCAGTGCCCCCTCGGGAGGGGTCTATAATTCACCCCTCCACTTT

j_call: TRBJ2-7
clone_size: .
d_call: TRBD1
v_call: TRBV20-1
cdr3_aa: CSAYPGTGVYEQYF
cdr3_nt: TGCAGTGCTTATCCCGGGACAGGGGTCTACGAGCAGTACTTC

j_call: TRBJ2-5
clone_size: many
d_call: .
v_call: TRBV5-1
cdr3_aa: CASSLFGTEETQYF
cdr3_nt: TGCGCCAGCAGCTTGTTCGGGACCGAAGAGACCCAGTACTTC

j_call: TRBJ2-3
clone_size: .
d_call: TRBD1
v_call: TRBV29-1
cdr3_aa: CSVGQGYTDTQYF
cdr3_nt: TGCAGCGTCGGACAGGGCTACACAGATACGCAGTATTTT

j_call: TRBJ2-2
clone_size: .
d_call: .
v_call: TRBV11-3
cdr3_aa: CASSLEATGELFF
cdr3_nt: TGTGCCAGCAGCTTAGAGGCCACCGGGGAGCTGTTTTTT

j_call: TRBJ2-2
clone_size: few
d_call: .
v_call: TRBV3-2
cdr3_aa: CASNLGQGVASVGPANTGELFF
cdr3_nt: TGTGCCAGCAACTTGGGACAGGGGGTGGCTAGCGTAGGCCCAGCGAACACCGGGGAGCTGTTTTTT

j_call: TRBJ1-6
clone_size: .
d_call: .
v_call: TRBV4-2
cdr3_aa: CATTARVVNSPLHF
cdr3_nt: TGTGCCACCACCGCTCGCGTGGTTAATTCACCCCTCCACTTT

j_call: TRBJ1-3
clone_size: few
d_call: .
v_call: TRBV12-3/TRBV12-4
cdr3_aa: CASSLRRASGNTIYF
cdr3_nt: TGTGCCAGCAGTTTAAGACGGGCCTCTGGAAACACCATATATTTT

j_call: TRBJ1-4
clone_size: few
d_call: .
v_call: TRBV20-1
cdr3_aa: CSARDSRGWEKLFF
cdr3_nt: TGCAGTGCTAGAGACTCGAGGGGTTGGGAAAAACTGTTTTTT

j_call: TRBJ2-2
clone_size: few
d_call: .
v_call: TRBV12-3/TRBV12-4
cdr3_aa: CASITQAGTSPRELFF
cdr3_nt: TGTGCCAGCATTACTCAGGCCGGGACATCCCCCCGGGAGCTGTTTTTT

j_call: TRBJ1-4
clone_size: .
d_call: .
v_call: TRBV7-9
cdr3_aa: CASRFTGDHNEKLFF
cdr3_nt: TGTGCCAGCAGGTTTACGGGAGATCACAATGAAAAACTGTTTTTT

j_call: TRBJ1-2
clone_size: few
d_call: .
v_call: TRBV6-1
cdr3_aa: CAIQGSGYGYTF
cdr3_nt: TGTGCCATACAGGGTAGCGGCTATGGCTACACCTTC

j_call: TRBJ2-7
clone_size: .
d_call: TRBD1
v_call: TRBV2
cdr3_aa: CASSRSGTGVEEQYF
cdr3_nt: TGTGCCAGCAGTCGAAGCGGGACAGGGGTGGAAGAGCAGTACTTC

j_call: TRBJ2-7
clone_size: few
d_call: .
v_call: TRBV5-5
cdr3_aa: CASSFNRQGAYEQYF
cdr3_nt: TGTGCCAGCAGCTTTAATCGCCAGGGCGCCTACGAGCAGTACTTC

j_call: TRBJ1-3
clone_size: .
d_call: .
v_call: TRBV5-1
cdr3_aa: CASSLDTKSSGNTIYF
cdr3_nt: TGCGCCAGCAGCTTGGACACAAAGAGCTCTGGAAACACCATATATTTT

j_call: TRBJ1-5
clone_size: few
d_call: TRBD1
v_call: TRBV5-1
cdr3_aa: CASSLEGQGVGQPQHF
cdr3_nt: TGCGCCAGCAGCTTGGAGGGACAGGGAGTGGGTCAGCCCCAGCATTTT

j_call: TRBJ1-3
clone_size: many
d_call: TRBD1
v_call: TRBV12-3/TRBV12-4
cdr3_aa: CASSPLGQGYGNTIYF
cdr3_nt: TGTGCCAGCAGTCCCCTGGGACAGGGGTATGGAAACACCATATATTTT

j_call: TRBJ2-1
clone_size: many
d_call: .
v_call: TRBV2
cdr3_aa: CASSARLGSNEQFF
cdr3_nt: TGTGCCAGCAGTGCCCGACTAGGGTCCAATGAGCAGTTCTTC

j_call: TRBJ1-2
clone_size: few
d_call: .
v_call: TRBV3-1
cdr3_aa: CASSQDRTYGYTF
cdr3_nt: TGTGCCAGCAGCCAAGACCGCACCTATGGCTACACCTTC

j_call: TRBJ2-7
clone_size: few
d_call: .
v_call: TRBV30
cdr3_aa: CAWSRPRIGSYEQYF
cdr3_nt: TGTGCCTGGAGTCGACCCCGAATCGGCTCCTACGAGCAGTACTTC

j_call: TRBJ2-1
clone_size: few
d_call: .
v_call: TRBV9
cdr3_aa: CASSGGDRLQFF
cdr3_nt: TGTGCCAGCAGCGGGGGGGACAGATTACAGTTCTTC

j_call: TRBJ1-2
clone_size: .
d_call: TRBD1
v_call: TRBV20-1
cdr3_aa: CSARELPGQGPLGYTF
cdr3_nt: TGCAGTGCTAGAGAACTTCCGGGACAGGGTCCTCTCGGCTACACCTTC

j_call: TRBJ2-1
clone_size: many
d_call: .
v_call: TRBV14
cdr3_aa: CASSQGNLRRAGNEQFF
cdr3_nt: TGTGCCAGCAGCCAAGGCAATCTTCGGCGAGCGGGTAATGAGCAGTTCTTC

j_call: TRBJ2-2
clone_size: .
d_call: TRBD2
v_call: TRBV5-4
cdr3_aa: CASSERLALDRTGELFF
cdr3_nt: TGTGCCAGCAGCGAACGACTAGCCCTTGATAGGACCGGGGAGCTGTTTTTT

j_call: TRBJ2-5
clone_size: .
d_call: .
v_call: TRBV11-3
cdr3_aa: CASSLDPAGGETQYF
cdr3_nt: TGTGCCAGCAGCTTAGATCCGGCAGGAGGAGAGACCCAGTACTTC

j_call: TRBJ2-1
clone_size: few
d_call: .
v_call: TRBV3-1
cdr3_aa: CASSQVGGTTALFF
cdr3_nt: TGTGCCAGCAGCCAAGTCGGAGGGACCACAGCATTGTTCTTC

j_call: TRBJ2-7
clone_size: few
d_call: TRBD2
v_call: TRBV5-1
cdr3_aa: CASSLGLAGLYEQYF
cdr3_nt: TGCGCCAGCAGCTTGGGACTAGCGGGTCTCTACGAGCAGTACTTC

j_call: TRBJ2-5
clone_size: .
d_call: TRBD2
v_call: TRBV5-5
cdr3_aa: CASRLRTSGIPIGETQYF
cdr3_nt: TGTGCCAGCAGACTTCGGACTAGCGGGATTCCTATAGGAGAGACCCAGTACTTC

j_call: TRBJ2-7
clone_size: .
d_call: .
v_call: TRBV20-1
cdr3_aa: CSAKYTYEQYF
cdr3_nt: TGCAGTGCTAAATATACGTACGAGCAGTACTTC

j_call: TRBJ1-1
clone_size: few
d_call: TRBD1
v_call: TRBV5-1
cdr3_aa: CASSLVEGQGATEAFF
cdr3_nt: TGCGCCAGCAGCTTGGTAGAGGGACAGGGGGCGACTGAAGCTTTCTTT